This T cell receptor (beta chain) was sequenced in a study of blood T cell repertoires in COVID-19. With 3 bases removed from V and 3 bases from J, the gap between germline ends came to 9 bases. Per germline, CDR1 SQVTM and CDR2 ANQGSEA. This CDR3 comprises 13 residues. Original processing notes: The authors estimated nucleated cell counts from reference gene primer amplification. This table comes from immunoSEQ multiplex PCR, and its TCRdb copy is limited to in-frame clones, with some not included. Clonal size and the V and J genes are those of that table, whereas D and trimming came from the DNA. Among about 50,000 clones listed, 82% were seen once.

The sequenced sample was peripheral blood. This clonotype originated in a woman in her sixties with acute or convalescent COVID-19. The chain joins TRBV29-1 to TRBJ1-3; D not resolved. The CDR3: CSVDEGGGNTIYF. CDR3 DNA sequence: TGCAGCGTTGATGAGGGTGGTGGAAACACCATATATTTT. Full variable domain (remainder filled in from reference TRBV29-1 and TRBJ1-3): SAVISQKPSRDICQRGTSLTIQCQVDSQVTMMFWYRQQPGQSLTLIATANQGSEATYESGFVIDKFPISRPNLTFSTLTVSNMSPEDSSIYLCSVDEGGGNTIYFGEGSWLTVV.